This T cell receptor (beta chain) is from a study of cytomegalovirus exposure and HLA in healthy donors (dated by TCRdb to the late 2010s). Concerning the study at large: An earlier analysis of roughly 630 of the donors reported 250 to 300 Gb of sequence data and about 100 million unique TCR beta sequences from roughly 180 million T cells. An early release covering approximately 600 HLA-typed donors comprised roughly 300 gigabases of sequencing data and approximately 80 million unique TCR sequences. Among the approximately 400 genotyped donors, about 85% belonged to the genetic ancestry cluster associated with self-reported Caucasian donors. The study aimed to test whether cataloging public T cell receptors could reveal signatures of past pathogen exposure. The T cell repertoires of 666 subjects were profiled by immunosequencing and related to cytomegalovirus serostatus. Besides the first cohort of roughly 660 subjects, a separate validation cohort made up of about 120 different subjects was used. High-throughput TCR immunosequencing, statistical association of individual TCRs with disease status, and machine learning were combined to predict cytomegalovirus infection status. To study patterns of TCR occurrence, a later analysis re-analyzed previously published TCR beta repertoires from several hundred donors and added high-resolution HLA genotyping. In the later analysis, no new phenotypic data were used to find candidate immune exposures; instead, reliance was placed on TCR beta sequences and their occurrence across donors. To decide whether each TCR beta V gene segment behaved as functional or pseudogenic, an earlier analysis of approximately 600 of the donors relied on high-throughput TCR beta sequencing. Donor age, sex, ethnicity and CMV serostatus were compiled together with the repertoire data. A later genetic analysis used genome-wide SNP genotypes for about three fifths of the 666 donors, treating that subset as a discovery cohort. All discovery cohort repertoires had been generated using a single sequencing platform. HLA typing included class I and class II loci at four-digit resolution. The number of donors typed differed by locus, with about 629-630 for A, B, C, DRB1 and DQB1, roughly 520 for DQA1, 606 for DPA1, and around 460 for DPB1. Because of strong linkage in the cohort, roughly five DR-DQ haplotypes were treated as single units for association and clustering. Among some 400 genotyped donors of the cohort, an average of about 220,000 unique TCR beta nucleotide sequences was sequenced per donor, of which about 19% were non-productive. What the work shows at the level of the full study, not this receptor alone: A later analysis reported that several top co-occurrence clusters appeared linked to parvovirus B19, influenza, CMV and Epstein-Barr virus. While some public TCRs were present in many individuals, most TCR sequences turned up only very rarely across donors. V-gene and J-gene trimming of TCR beta chains was associated with a missense DCLRE1C variant in a later genetic analysis, and the association was replicated in an independent cohort. According to the authors, the approach could potentially be generalized to other disease states and immunological phenotypes. Some IMGT-functional V segments, including TRBV6-2 and TRBV6-3, could not be told apart with the 87-base-pair reads, so those segments were excluded. Because some donors lacked HLA typing at each locus, the association tests relied only on the typed subset. The study gave a list of 150 to 200 TCR beta chains associated with cytomegalovirus. A further reported finding was that TCR beta sequences accurately predicted the HLA-A and HLA-B alleles for most subjects in the first cohort. Sequencing depth was assumed to be roughly uniform across donors in the presence/absence analyses, though that assumption may not hold. The classifier was reported to diagnose cytomegalovirus status with high specificity and sensitivity in both the original and validation cohorts. The only immune exposure information available for the cohort was CMV serostatus. Compared with the approximately 710-donor mean, donors in an Asian-associated ancestry cluster had fewer N-insertions in productive TCRs, according to a later genetic analysis. Linkage disequilibrium might explain the correlated functional status among segregating V segments, but an unknown experimental factor could not be excluded. A later analysis associated some 17,000 TCR beta sequences with specific HLA alleles at a false discovery rate of 0.05. Because counts were too low, about 15 rarely observed V segments, including chromosome 9 orphons, were left out of the earlier analysis of 587 of the donors. The cohort was sequenced for TCR beta chains only, and without alpha or paired-chain data the features that could be detected were limited. In an earlier analysis of about 600 of the donors, most TCR beta V segments appeared in productive rearrangements about 87% or about 30% of the time, broadly matching IMGT annotations. Assigning TCR associations to individual alleles was difficult when HLA alleles, especially DR and DQ, strongly co-occurred. A later analysis found that most CMV-associated TCR beta chains appeared HLA-restricted, with HLA associations seemingly driven largely by CMV exposure. Compared with equally common non-associated chains, HLA-associated TCR beta chains in a later analysis were more clonally expanded and had lower generation probabilities. A group of highly shared sequence variants was considered likely to be a technical artifact of the sequencing pipeline. A few of the identified cytomegalovirus-associated TCR beta chains were confirmed in vitro to be specific for cytomegalovirus antigens. In a later analysis, the rate of TCR association differed among HLA loci, with DRB1 alleles having the most associated TCRs and HLA-C alleles having the fewest.

The germline V gene sets CDR1 to MNHEY and CDR2 to SVGAGI. Spanning cysteine to phenylalanine, the CDR3 consists of 14 amino acids. The CDR3 DNA has 42 bases and is translated from base 1. A distance of 8 bases separates the germline ends of V and J, which lose 2 bases and 1 base respectively. For this clone: It lacks a known antigen. No quality values exist for individual bases; no much larger clone is one base distant.

Library preparation was by the immunoSEQ multiplex PCR assay. For the multiplex PCR, a mixture combining 60 forward primers for TCR Vbeta segments and 13 reverse primers for TCR Jbeta segments was used. The CDR3 region of rearranged TCR beta genes was amplified from genomic DNA with a multiplex PCR assay. The amplified TCR beta libraries were sequenced on the Illumina HiSeq System as 87-base-pair reads. The authors' pipeline ran thus. Across the 700 or so repertoires, a later analysis counted approximately 75 million unique TCR beta chains, roughly 11 million of which were shared by at least two donors. Raw reads were error-corrected and collapsed into unique sequences by a nearest-neighbor algorithm in which closely related sequences were merged to remove PCR and sequencing errors. To assign V, D and J gene segments, CDR3 sequences were aligned to IMGT reference sequences. For a sequence to be retained, a match of at least six nucleotides to both a V gene segment and a J gene segment was required. A rearrangement was called productive if the CDR3 had no stop codons and remained in frame with V and J, and every other rearrangement was called non-productive. Following IMGT convention, CDR3 was defined as the stretch from the second conserved V-encoded cysteine to the conserved J-encoded phenylalanine. The earlier analysis of approximately 500 of the donors excluded sequences that lacked an unambiguous match to a single V gene segment. An earlier analysis of under 750 of the donors called V segments functional above 56.7% productive rearrangements and segregating when the between-donor standard deviation exceeded 5%. A statistical classification framework was built for diagnosing cytomegalovirus status from the catalog of TCR beta chain sequences. V and J gene assignment, in a later analysis, came from comparing TCR nucleotide sequences with IMGT/GENE-DB human TR gene sequences. In a later analysis, CDR3 sequences and most-parsimonious VDJ recombination scenarios were assigned using the TCRdist pipeline. In a later analysis, each TCR beta chain was defined by its CDR3 amino acid sequence together with its V-gene family, and reads lacking a unique V-gene family were excluded. A later analysis removed several hundred highly shared, low-generation-probability nucleotide sequences to deal with suspected cross-contamination and a sequencing artifact. In a later analysis, a clonal expansion index for each public chain was calculated from normalized within-repertoire ranks of inferred template counts. A later analysis computed generation probabilities with a VDJ recombination model fitted to out-of-frame rearrangements, and checked the results against IGoR. A later analysis scored TCR-TCR, TCR-HLA and TCR-CMV co-occurrence with hypergeometric tests, applying a repertoire-size bias correction to TCR pairs. To estimate false discovery rates, a later analysis permuted the HLA or CMV assignments 20 times. A later analysis grouped co-occurring TCRs with DBSCAN, adding TCRdist sequence similarity when clustering within HLA-allele-positive subsets. Repertoires with fewer than 30,000 or more than 120,000 public chains were left out of co-occurrence clustering, as were a handful of repertoires with anomalous nucleotide sharing. TCRdb obtained this table from immuneACCESS and retained in-frame rearrangements with V and J assigned. These tables miss some clones; where compared with another copy, unresolved V genes account for less than half of the shortfall, and the remainder is unexplained. The V and J calls and clone size are taken from that table; D and trimming were inferred from the DNA. The sample table lists 65,000 to 90,000 clones, about two thirds of them with a count of one. Around 10% of the sample rests with the top ten.

The cohort comprised some 700 healthy bone marrow donors. At the time of sampling, every cohort member was nominally healthy, though immune exposures that went unrecorded were likely present. The donor was CMV seropositive and belonged to the group of more than 250 seropositive cohort members. Every donor gave a peripheral blood sample, and the peripheral blood mononuclear cells from that sample were used for TCR beta sequencing. The Qiagen DNeasy Blood Extraction Kit was used to extract genomic DNA from the blood cell samples. The sample comprised PBMCs. The rearrangement combines TRBV6-5 with TRBJ1-2; the D gene remains uncertain. The source is a woman aged 40 to 50 in good health and CMV-seropositive. DNA sequence: TGTGCCAGCAGTTACGATAGTAATAACTATGGCTACACCTTC. Its protein is CASSYDSNNYGYTF.